This T cell receptor beta chain emerged from a study of cytomegalovirus exposure and HLA in healthy donors. The protocol was immunoSEQ multiplex PCR, while the TCRdb copy is restricted to in-frame clones and leaves out a portion. The sample consists of 65,000 to 80,000 clones, roughly 92% of them appearing once. The CDR3 totals 16 residues. Germline V gene data show CDR1 as LNHNV and CDR2 as YYDKDF (reference sequence). V lost 1 base and J 1 base, leaving 13 bases between the germline ends. Sequenced sample: PBMCs. The chain is built from TRBV15 and TRBJ1-1; D may be TRBD1 (6 bases). The source of this sequence is a young woman in good health and CMV-seropositive. CDR3 in amino acids: CATSRAPGHQNTEAFF. As DNA, the CDR3 is TGTGCCACCAGCAGAGCTCCGGGACACCAGAACACTGAAGCTTTCTTT.